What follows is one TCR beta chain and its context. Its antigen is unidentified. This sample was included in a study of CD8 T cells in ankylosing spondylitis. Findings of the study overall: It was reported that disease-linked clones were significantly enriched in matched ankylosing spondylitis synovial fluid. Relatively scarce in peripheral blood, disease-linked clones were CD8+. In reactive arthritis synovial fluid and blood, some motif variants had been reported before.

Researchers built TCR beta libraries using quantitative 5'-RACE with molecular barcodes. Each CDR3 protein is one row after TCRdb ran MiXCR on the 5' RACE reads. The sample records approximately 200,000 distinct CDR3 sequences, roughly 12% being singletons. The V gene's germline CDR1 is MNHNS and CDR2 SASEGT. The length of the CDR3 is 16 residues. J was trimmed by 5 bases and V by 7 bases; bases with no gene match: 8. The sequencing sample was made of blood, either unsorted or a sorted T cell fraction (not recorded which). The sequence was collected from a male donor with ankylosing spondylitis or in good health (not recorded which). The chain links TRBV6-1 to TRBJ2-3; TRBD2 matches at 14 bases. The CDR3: CASTGTSGSRGDTQYF. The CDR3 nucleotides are TGTGCCAGCACCGGGACTAGCGGGAGCCGGGGAGATACGCAGTATTTT.